Given below is one T cell receptor beta chain in context. The data derive from a study of blood T cells in healthy people across ages. From germline, CDR1 is SGHDT and CDR2 YYEEEE. V was clipped by 4 bases and J by 4 bases, with 14 bases between them. CDR3 length: 14 amino acids. Next came a second PCR, run for about 7 to 11 cycles, which used a sample-barcoded 5' primer along with a J-beta primer mix. From the 5' RACE reads, TCRdb called clonotypes with MiXCR, one entry per CDR3 protein. Of 650,000 to 1,000,000 distinct CDR3 sequences in the sample, about 37% are singletons; the top ten hold over 10%.

Sample: blood. The chain links TRBV5-6 to TRBJ1-2; no clear D. The source is a man between 18 and 35 years old in good health. This CDR3 reads CASSPGLSAYGYTF. Here the CDR3 DNA reads TGTGCCAGCAGCCCCGGACTCAGTGCCTATGGCTACACCTTC. Drawing the rest from reference TRBV5-6 and TRBJ1-2, the complete variable domain is DAGVTQSPTHLIKTRGQQVTLRCSPKSGHDTVSWYQQALGQGPQFIFQYYEEEERQRGNFPDRFSGHQFPNYSSELNVNALLLGDSALYLCASSPGLSAYGYTFGSGTRLTVV.